This TCR beta chain was recorded in a study of regulatory T cells in long-lasting Graves disease. Study-level background: More than 5 years of antithyroid drugs with positive TSH receptor antibodies defined persistent Graves' disease.

Germline values: CDR1 SNHLY, CDR2 FYNNEI. The CDR3 covers 14 residues. Trimming stripped 1 base from V and 8 bases from J, with 11 bases between. In its sample, this clonotype was seen many times. The target antigen is unknown. The time point: persistent/refractory GD, antithyroid drugs over 5 years with positive TRAb. RNA from PBMCs was the source of the TCR library. Patients all came to the study from an endocrinology department in Xi'an, China. Study-wide results and caveats: TRBV28, TRBJ1-2 and TRBJ2-5 were favored in persistent disease. TCR diversity was lower in persistent Graves' patients (versus newly diagnosed ones).

TCR beta libraries were built with iRepertoire HTBI primers and Arm-PCR of CDR3 regions. TCRdb reprocessed the multiplex PCR reads via MiXCR and lists one record per CDR3 protein. The data show a few hundred thousand distinct CDR3 sequences, around 23% seen once. Sequenced here: peripheral blood mononuclear cells (PBMCs), sampled when the disease was refractory, from a patient treated with antithyroid drugs. The chain carries TRBV2 and TRBJ1-4, with TRBD1 as a possible D gene (6 bases). This clonotype was sampled from a woman aged 40 to 50 with Graves disease. CDR3: CASSEGRGEEKLFF. For the CDR3, the DNA is TGTGCCAGCAGTGAAGGCAGGGGAGAAGAAAAACTGTTTTTT.